This T cell receptor (beta chain) was found in a study of control samples from healthy donors and cancer patients (dated by TCRdb to 2018 to 2020). The library was built by means of the immunoSEQ multiplex PCR assay. TCRdb holds this immuneACCESS table with in-frame rearrangements only. Some clones are missing; in checked studies, unresolved V genes explain under half, and the rest has no known cause. Across this sample there are some 250,000 clones, with over 75% seen only once. The leading ten clones occupy roughly 13% of the sample. The trim is 4 bases for V and 7 bases for J, with a gap of 16 bases between the germline ends. There are 16 amino acids in the CDR3, from cysteine to phenylalanine inclusive. Of the read, only the CDR3 DNA is kept; its 48 bases are in frame from base 1. According to the germline V gene, CDR1 reads KGHDR and CDR2 reads SFDVKD. Concerning this clone: No cognate antigen has been identified for it. Nothing much larger sits one base from this clone, and base qualities are not available.

Source material: PBMCs. The chain was built from TRBV24-1 and TRBJ1-6; the D segment cannot be called with confidence. The sequence was obtained from a woman aged 60-70 years with lung cancer. In nucleotides, the sequence is TGTGCCACCAGTGACCGCAAGGACGGGAGAAATTCACCCCTCCACTTT. It codes for CATSDRKDGRNSPLHF.